This T cell receptor beta chain is drawn from a study of beta chain features in type 1 diabetes. Reverse transcription of all isolated RNA meant that expressed TCRB transcripts were sequenced. Measured with immunoSEQ multiplex PCR; TCRdb has only the in-frame clones, and not every one. The sample shows about 45,000 clones, about 51% of them seen only once. In its sample, this clone was seen a few times. The CDR3 is 17 residues long. J gave up 1 base and V 5 bases, and 7 bases lay outside the gene matches. Germline CDR1 MDHEN, CDR2 SYDVKM. The sequencing input was Tregs from blood. The chain employs TRBV28 and TRBJ2-2; TRBD2 aligns across 10 bases. This clonotype was obtained from a woman younger than 35 in good health. CDR3 in amino acids: CASSPRTSGGNTGELFF. DNA of the CDR3: TGTGCCAGCAGTCCGAGGACTAGCGGAGGGAACACCGGGGAGCTGTTTTTT.